Listed here are 11 T cell receptor beta chains from one sample, sequenced in a study of blood T cell repertoires in COVID-19. Produced via immunoSEQ multiplex PCR; TCRdb's table is partial and in-frame only. The sample carries about 61,000 clones, around four fifths recorded once. Sequencing was carried out using peripheral blood. These receptors originate from a woman aged 70-85 years with acute or convalescent COVID-19.

The chain links TRBV2 to TRBJ1-2; a weak D match, TRBD1 (5 bases). V was trimmed by 10 bases and J by 2 bases, leaving 14 bases between them. The germline gives CDR1 SNHLY, CDR2 FYNNEI. This CDR3 has 13 residues. CDR3 region: CAIFDQGNYGYTF. CDR3 sequence (DNA): TGTGCCATCTTTGACCAGGGCAACTATGGCTACACCTTC.

J is TRBJ2-2 and V is TRBV19; the match to TRBD1 covers 7 bases. The CDR3 spans 16 residues. J gave up 4 bases and V 4 bases, and 9 bases lay outside the gene matches. The germline gives CDR1 LNHDA, CDR2 SQIVND (reference sequence). The DNA of the CDR3 is TGTGCCAGTAGTACTACGACCCACAGGGGCACCGGGGAGCTGTTTTTT. The encoded protein is CASSTTTHRGTGELFF.

The chain is built from TRBV9 and TRBJ2-5, with 14 bases aligning to TRBD2. Unmatched junction bases numbered 3, after V lost 2 bases and J lost 3 bases. Looked up from germline, CDR1 is SGDLS and CDR2 is YYNGEE. There are 16 residues in the CDR3. The CDR3 spells CASSVGLAGGEETQYF. In DNA form, the CDR3 reads TGTGCCAGCAGCGTCGGACTAGCGGGGGGCGAAGAGACCCAGTACTTC. Using reference TRBV9 and TRBJ2-5 for the parts outside the CDR3, the full variable domain is DSGVTQTPKHLITATGQRVTLRCSPRSGDLSVYWYQQSLDQGLQFLIQYYNGEERAKGNILERFSAQQFPDLHSELNLSSLELGDSALYFCASSVGLAGGEETQYFGPGTRLLVL.

V gene TRBV2 combines with J gene TRBJ2-7; D is ambiguous. Germline loops: CDR1 SNHLY, CDR2 FYNNEI. CDR3 length equals 10 residues. Deletions cut 7 bases from V and 3 bases from J, with 4 bases between. CDR3 sequence reads: CASTLYEQYF. Here the CDR3 DNA reads TGTGCCAGCACCCTCTACGAGCAGTACTTC.

The chain links TRBV11-3 to TRBJ2-5; D might be TRBD2 (6 bases). Germline CDR1 is SGHNT and CDR2 is YENEEA. V was cut by 1 base and J by 4 bases, with 10 bases left in between. The CDR3 is 14 residues long. DNA for the CDR3: TGTGCCAGCAGCTTAGGGTGGAGGGGAGAGACCCAGTACTTC. Amino acids: CASSLGWRGETQYF.

The chain combines TRBV7-8 with TRBJ1-2; 7 nucleotides line up with TRBD1. This CDR3 has 15 residues. Per the germline V gene, CDR1 is SGHVS and CDR2 is FQNEAQ. Unmatched junction bases numbered 6, after V lost 1 base and J lost 4 bases. As DNA, the CDR3 is TGTGCCAGCAGCTTAGTAGGGCCAGGGGGCTATGGCTACACCTTC. As protein: CASSLVGPGGYGYTF. Drawing the rest from reference TRBV7-8 and TRBJ1-2, the complete variable domain is GAGVSQSPRYKVAKRGQDVALRCDPISGHVSLFWYQQALGQGPEFLTYFQNEAQLDKSGLPSDRFFAERPEGSVSTLKIQRTQQEDSAVYLCASSLVGPGGYGYTFGSGTRLTVV.

The V and J genes are TRBV21-1 and TRBJ1-2; the table calls TRBD1, which could not be checked here. TRBV21-1 is assigned pseudogene status. CDR3 length: 15 residues. The CDR3: CASSKSGVREYGYTF. DNA of the CDR3: TGTGCCAGCAGCAAATCAGGGGTCAGGGAATATGGCTACACCTTC.

The rearrangement joins TRBV2 to TRBJ2-7, with 8 positions matching TRBD1. With V trimmed by 7 bases and J by 2 bases, 4 bases remained unmatched. There are 13 residues in the CDR3. The V gene's germline CDR1 is SNHLY and CDR2 FYNNEI. The CDR3 sequence: CASTGQVTYEQYF. The CDR3 region has the DNA TGTGCCAGCACGGGACAGGTGACCTACGAGCAGTACTTC.

The V gene is TRBV2, the J gene TRBJ1-1; D perhaps matches TRBD1 (5 bases). Trimming took 3 bases from V and 0 from J, leaving 14 bases between them. The germline gives CDR1 SNHLY, CDR2 FYNNEI. This CDR3 region has 16 residues. The chain's CDR3 is CASSDRGGELNTEAFF. Here the CDR3 DNA reads TGTGCCAGCAGTGACCGCGGGGGGGAATTGAACACTGAAGCTTTCTTT. The full variable domain, its missing parts supplied by reference TRBV2 and TRBJ1-1, is EPEVTQTPSHQVTQMGQEVILRCVPISNHLYFYWYRQILGQKVEFLVSFYNNEISEKSEIFDDQFSVERPDGSNFTLKIRSTKLEDSAMYFCASSDRGGELNTEAFFGQGTRLTVV.

The rearrangement links TRBV15 to TRBJ2-4, with D tentatively TRBD1 (6 bases). The V end was cut by 0 bases, the J end by 6 bases, with 18 bases between. Germline assignment: CDR1 LNHNV and CDR2 YYDKDF (reference sequence). The CDR3 loop spans 17 amino acids. CDR3 loop: CATSRDQPLRGRNIQYF. The CDR3 DNA is TGTGCCACCAGCAGAGATCAACCCCTTAGGGGGAGAAACATTCAGTACTTC.

The chain links TRBV29-1 to TRBJ1-1; TRBD1 might be the D (6 bases). In germline, CDR1 is SQVTM, CDR2 ANQGSEA. The V and J ends lost 4 bases and 1 base respectively, with 16 bases between them. This CDR3 has 15 amino acids. The CDR3 nucleotides read TGCAGCGTTGTTGGACAGAGCACTCGGAACACTGAAGCTTTCTTT. This sequence encodes CSVVGQSTRNTEAFF.